These 11 T cell receptor beta chains share one sample of origin, sequenced in a study of blood T cell repertoires in COVID-19. Sequencing was performed with immunoSEQ multiplex PCR; in TCRdb, only in-frame clones are kept and a portion is missing. The table has more than 200,000 clones, about 80% seen once. Sequenced material: PBMCs or T cells enriched from blood (not recorded which). These TCRs come from a man aged 55-75 years who had recovered from COVID-19.

The chain couples TRBV10-3 to TRBJ2-7; 7 bases align to TRBD1. The CDR3 spans 14 residues. V trimming: 8 bases; J trimming: 4 bases; junction bases outside the gene matches: 11. Germline lookup yields CDR1 ENHRY and CDR2 SYGVKD. The DNA of the CDR3 is TGTGCCATCGCCCCGGGACAGAGCCAATACGAGCAGTACTTC. This encodes CAIAPGQSQYEQYF.

The rearrangement uses TRBV5-1 and TRBJ1-6, with D maybe TRBD1 (6 bases). The germline gives CDR1 SGHRS, CDR2 YFSETQ. Trimming cost V 0 bases and J 8 bases, with 12 bases left between them. The CDR3 has 15 amino acids. CDR3 sequence: CASSLVGAGDSPLHF. The CDR3, as DNA: TGCGCCAGCAGCTTGGTGGGGGCTGGTGATTCACCCCTCCACTTT.

This clone was found a few times. The V call is TRBV3-1 (or the pseudogene TRBV3-2), the J call TRBJ1-2; no firm D call. V lost 0 bases to trimming and J lost 6 bases, with 17 bases between them. CDR1 is LGHDT, CDR2 YNNKEL, per germline (reference sequence). The CDR3 consists of 16 residues. The CDR3 DNA reads as TGTGCCAGCAGCCAAGACGCCTCGCAGTCTGGAGATGGCTACACCTTC. Translation: CASSQDASQSGDGYTF.

V and J are TRBV7-9 and TRBJ2-7; possible D gene TRBD2, 5 bases. Trimming stripped 5 bases from V and 1 base from J, with 12 bases between. There are 14 residues in the CDR3. Germline CDR1 and CDR2: SEHNR and FQNEAQ (reference sequence). The CDR3 is CASSPLAVSYEQYF. CDR3 DNA: TGTGCCAGCAGCCCCCTAGCAGTTTCCTACGAGCAGTACTTC.

This clone was detected once. The chain combines TRBV15 with TRBJ1-4; 9 nucleotides match TRBD1. CDR1 and CDR2 (germline): LNHNV, YYDKDF (reference sequence). The CDR3 consists of 13 residues. Trimming removed 8 bases from V and 4 bases from J; junction bases left unmatched: 2. CDR3 residues: CATGTGYNEKLFF. DNA of the CDR3: TGTGCCACCGGGACAGGGTATAATGAAAAACTGTTTTTT.

V and J are TRBV11-2 and TRBJ1-3; the match to TRBD1 covers 8 bases. The CDR3 consists of 15 residues. The J segment lost 11 bases and the V segment lost 0 bases, leaving 9 bases of the junction unmatched. Looked up from germline, CDR1 is SGHAT and CDR2 is FQNNGV. The CDR3, as DNA: TGTGCCAGCAGCTTAGAACGGGGGATACAGGGGGCCATATATTTT. Translation gives CASSLERGIQGAIYF.

In its sample, this clone was seen once. This chain uses TRBV7-2 with TRBJ2-1; the D gene is possibly TRBD1 (5 bases). V was shortened by 1 base and J by 4 bases, with 11 bases between the two germline ends. CDR1 is SGHTA, CDR2 FQGNSA, per germline. The CDR3 spans 15 residues. The CDR3 sequence: CASSLEPGKYNEQFF. The DNA of the CDR3 is TGTGCCAGCAGCTTAGAGCCAGGGAAATACAATGAGCAGTTCTTC.

V is TRBV20-1 and J is TRBJ2-3, with no clear D. This CDR3 region has 11 residues. V was clipped by 7 bases and J by 5 bases, with 10 bases between them. Looked up from germline, CDR1 is DFQATT and CDR2 is SNEGSKA (reference sequence). The CDR3 loop reads CSVSGRDTQYF. Here the CDR3 DNA reads TGCAGTGTCTCTGGCAGAGATACGCAGTATTTT.

The rearrangement uses TRBV6-5 and TRBJ1-1; a possible D gene is TRBD1 (5 bases). CDR1 is MNHEY and CDR2 is SVGAGI in the germline V gene. Trimming took 2 bases from V and 0 from J, leaving 13 bases between them. This CDR3 has 16 residues. The CDR3, as DNA: TGTGCCAGCAGTTACACCGGGGGGAGGCTGAACACTGAAGCTTTCTTT. It specifies CASSYTGGRLNTEAFF.

This clone was counted once. This chain uses TRBV24-1 with TRBJ2-5; tentative D call: TRBD2 (7 bases). V was clipped by 4 bases and J by 3 bases, with 17 bases between them. Per the germline V gene, CDR1 is KGHDR and CDR2 is SFDVKD. The CDR3 runs 16 residues. CDR3 protein: CATSETGAGREETQYF. CDR3 DNA: TGTGCCACCAGTGAGACGGGGGCAGGGAGGGAAGAGACCCAGTACTTC.

The chain combines TRBV19 with TRBJ1-5; 10 bases map to TRBD1. Trimming at V came to 3 bases and at J to 5 bases, leaving 4 bases not matched to a gene. Germline V lookup: CDR1 LNHDA, CDR2 SQIVND (reference sequence). The CDR3 has 15 amino acids. As DNA, the CDR3 is TGTGCCAGTAGTATCGACAGGGGGCAAGATCAGCCCCAGCATTTT. It encodes CASSIDRGQDQPQHF.